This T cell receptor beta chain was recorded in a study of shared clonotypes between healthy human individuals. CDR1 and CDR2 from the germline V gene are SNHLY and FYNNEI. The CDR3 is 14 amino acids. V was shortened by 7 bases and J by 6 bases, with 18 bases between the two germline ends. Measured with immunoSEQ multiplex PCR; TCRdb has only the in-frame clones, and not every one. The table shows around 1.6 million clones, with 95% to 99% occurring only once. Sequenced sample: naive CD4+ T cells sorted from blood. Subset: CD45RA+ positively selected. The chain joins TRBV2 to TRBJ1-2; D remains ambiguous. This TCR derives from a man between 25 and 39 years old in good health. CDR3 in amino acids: CASIDRTPHDGYTF. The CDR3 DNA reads TGTGCCAGCATAGACCGGACCCCTCACGATGGCTACACCTTC.